This T cell receptor beta chain originates from a study of blood T cells in healthy people across ages. Overall study results and limits: Strong correlation existed between TCR beta diversity and naive T cell percentage. For the donors, CMV status was unknown and possibly confounded expanded clonotype changes.

The authors drew about 9.5 milliliters of peripheral blood from each donor. The CDR3 runs to 17 residues. The germline gives CDR1 SGHNT, CDR2 YYREEE (reference sequence). V was shortened by 0 bases and J by 4 bases, with 19 bases between the two germline ends. PCR was performed a second time for about 6 to 12 cycles using a sample-barcoded 5' primer and a J-beta primer mix. TCRdb ran MiXCR on the 5' RACE reads and lists one entry per CDR3 protein. This sample has over 1,500,000 distinct CDR3 sequences, with about 50% found just once. A few counts support this clonotype. Its matching antigen is unknown.

This TCR derives from a woman in her 40s in good health. The specimen sequenced was blood. V usage is TRBV5-4 and J usage is TRBJ1-2; the D gene is possibly TRBD1 (6 bases). CDR3 nucleotide sequence: TGTGCCAGCAGCTTGGGGGTATCGGGACAAAGATTCTATGGCTACACCTTC. This encodes CASSLGVSGQRFYGYTF.